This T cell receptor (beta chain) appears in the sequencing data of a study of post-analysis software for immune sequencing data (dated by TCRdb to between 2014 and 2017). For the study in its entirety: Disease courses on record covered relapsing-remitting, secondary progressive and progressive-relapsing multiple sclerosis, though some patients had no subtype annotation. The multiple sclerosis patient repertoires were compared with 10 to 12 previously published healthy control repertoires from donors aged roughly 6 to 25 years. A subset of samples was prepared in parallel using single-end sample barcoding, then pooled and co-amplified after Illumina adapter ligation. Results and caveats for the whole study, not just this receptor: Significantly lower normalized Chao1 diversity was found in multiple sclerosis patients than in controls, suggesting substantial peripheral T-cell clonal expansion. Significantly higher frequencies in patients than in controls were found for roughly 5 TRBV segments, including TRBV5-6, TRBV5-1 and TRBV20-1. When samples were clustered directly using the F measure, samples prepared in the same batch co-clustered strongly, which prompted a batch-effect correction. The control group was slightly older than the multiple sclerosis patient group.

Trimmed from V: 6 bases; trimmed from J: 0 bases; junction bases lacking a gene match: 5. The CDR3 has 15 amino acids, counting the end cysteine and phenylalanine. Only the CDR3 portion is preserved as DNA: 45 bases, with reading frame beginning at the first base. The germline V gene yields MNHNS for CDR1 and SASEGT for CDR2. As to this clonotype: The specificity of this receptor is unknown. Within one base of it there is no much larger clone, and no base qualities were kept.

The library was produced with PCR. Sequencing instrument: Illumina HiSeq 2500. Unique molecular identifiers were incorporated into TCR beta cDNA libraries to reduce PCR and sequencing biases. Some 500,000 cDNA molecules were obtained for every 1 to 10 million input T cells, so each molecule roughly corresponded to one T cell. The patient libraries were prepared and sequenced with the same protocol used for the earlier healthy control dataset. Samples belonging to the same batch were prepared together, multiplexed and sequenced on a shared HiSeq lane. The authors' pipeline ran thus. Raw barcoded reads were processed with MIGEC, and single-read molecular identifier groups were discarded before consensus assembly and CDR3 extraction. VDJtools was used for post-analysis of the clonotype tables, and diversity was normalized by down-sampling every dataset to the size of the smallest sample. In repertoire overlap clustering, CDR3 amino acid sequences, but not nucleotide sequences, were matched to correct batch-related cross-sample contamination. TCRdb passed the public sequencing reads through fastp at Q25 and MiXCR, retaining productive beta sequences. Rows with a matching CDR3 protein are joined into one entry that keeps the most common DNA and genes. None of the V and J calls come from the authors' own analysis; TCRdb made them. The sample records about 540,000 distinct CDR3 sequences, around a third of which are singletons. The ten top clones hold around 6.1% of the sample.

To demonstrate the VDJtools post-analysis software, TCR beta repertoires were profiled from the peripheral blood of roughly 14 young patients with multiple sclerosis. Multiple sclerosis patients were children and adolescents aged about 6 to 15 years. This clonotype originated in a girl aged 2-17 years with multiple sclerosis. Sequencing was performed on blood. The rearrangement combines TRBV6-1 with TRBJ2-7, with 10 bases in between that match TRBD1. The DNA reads TGTGCCAGCAGAGAGGGACAGGGGCCCTCCTACGAGCAGTACTTC. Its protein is CASREGQGPSYEQYF.